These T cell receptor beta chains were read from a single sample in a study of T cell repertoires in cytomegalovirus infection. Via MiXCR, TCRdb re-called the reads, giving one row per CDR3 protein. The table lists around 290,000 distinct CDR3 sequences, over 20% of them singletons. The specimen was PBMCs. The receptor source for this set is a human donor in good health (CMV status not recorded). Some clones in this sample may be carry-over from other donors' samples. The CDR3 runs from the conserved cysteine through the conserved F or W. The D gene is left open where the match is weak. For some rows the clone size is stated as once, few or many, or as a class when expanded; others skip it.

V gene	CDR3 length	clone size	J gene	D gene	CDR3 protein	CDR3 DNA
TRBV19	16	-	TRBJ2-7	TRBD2	CASSRTTSGRAYEQYF	TGTGCCAGTAGCCGAACCACTAGCGGGAGGGCCTACGAGCAGTACTTC
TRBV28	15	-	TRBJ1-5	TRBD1	CASREGGDSNQPQHF	TGTGCCAGCAGGGAAGGGGGCGATAGCAATCAGCCCCAGCATTTT
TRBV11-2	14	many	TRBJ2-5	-	CASSLENRQETQYF	TGTGCCAGCAGCTTGGAGAATAGACAAGAGACCCAGTACTTC
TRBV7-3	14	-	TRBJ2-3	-	CASSPGILTDTQYF	TGTGCCAGCAGCCCAGGGATCTTAACAGATACGCAGTATTTT
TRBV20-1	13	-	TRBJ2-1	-	CSAISPPEAEQFF	TGCAGTGCTATTTCTCCCCCAGAGGCCGAGCAGTTCTTC
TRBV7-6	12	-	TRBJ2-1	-	CASSPYDNEQFF	TGTGCCAGCAGCCCATACGACAATGAGCAGTTCTTC
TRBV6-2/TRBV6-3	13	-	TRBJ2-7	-	CASTNGARGEQYF	TGTGCCAGCACCAACGGGGCCCGCGGGGAGCAGTACTTC
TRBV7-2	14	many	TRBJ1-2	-	CASSLDSLRYGYTF	TGTGCCAGCAGCCTGGACAGTCTTCGTTATGGCTACACCTTC
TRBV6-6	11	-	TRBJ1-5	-	CASSSDRMQHF	TGTGCCAGCAGTTCTGACAGAATGCAGCATTTT
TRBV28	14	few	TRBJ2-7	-	CASSLFPGSYEQYF	TGTGCCAGCAGTTTATTCCCGGGCTCCTACGAGCAGTACTTC
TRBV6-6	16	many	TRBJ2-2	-	CASSYSIFEKTGELFF	TGTGCCAGCAGTTACTCGATCTTCGAGAAGACCGGGGAGCTGTTTTTT
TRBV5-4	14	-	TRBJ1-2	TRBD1	CASSPGQLGYGYTF	TGTGCCAGCAGCCCGGGACAGCTCGGCTATGGCTACACCTTC
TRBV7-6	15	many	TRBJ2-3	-	CASSQSQTSTDTQYF	TGTGCCAGCAGCCAATCCCAGACTAGCACAGATACGCAGTATTTT
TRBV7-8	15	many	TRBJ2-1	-	CASSLRWEASNEQFF	TGTGCCAGCAGCTTAAGGTGGGAGGCCTCCAATGAGCAGTTCTTC
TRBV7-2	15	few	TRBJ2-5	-	CASSLVTGAGETQYF	TGTGCCAGCAGCTTAGTCACGGGGGCCGGGGAGACCCAGTACTTC
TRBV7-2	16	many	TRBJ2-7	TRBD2	CASSLFGTSGGGEQYF	TGTGCCAGCAGCTTATTCGGGACTAGCGGGGGGGGGGAGCAGTACTTC
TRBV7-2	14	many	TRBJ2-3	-	CASREGPGTDTQYF	TGTGCCAGCAGGGAGGGCCCGGGCACAGATACGCAGTATTTT
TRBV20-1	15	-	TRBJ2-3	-	CSASPATHSTDTQYF	TGCAGTGCTAGCCCCGCGACCCATAGCACAGATACGCAGTATTTT